Sequencing of this TCR beta chain was carried out in a study of T-cell reconstitution after alpha-beta-depleted transplantation in children. Overall study findings and caveats: T-cell counts and diversity at one year following transplant were attributed mainly to newly produced T cells. Expanded graft clones numbering several hundred reportedly gave rise to alpha-beta T cells about two months after transplant.

This clonotype was counted a few times. What it binds is unknown. Germline loops: CDR1 MNHEY, CDR2 SVGEGT. CDR3 length: 17 amino acids. With 2 bases clipped from V and 1 base from J, the junction kept 8 bases outside the gene matches. Library preparation (for TCRbeta) was performed with unique molecular identifiers. Using its own MiXCR run on the PCR reads, TCRdb lists one record per CDR3 protein. Of approximately 98,000 distinct CDR3 sequences listed, 5.5% to 7% are singletons. This clonotype originated in a male patient under 10 years old who had a stem cell transplant for acute lymphoblastic leukemia, so the T cells may come from the graft donor. This chain links TRBV6-2 or TRBV6-3 with TRBJ2-7; 10 bases map to TRBD2. The sequencing used PBMCs, mostly from graft donor cells, collected 360 days after TCRalphabeta/CD19-depleted stem cell transplant. The CDR3 is CASSYAKTSGESYEQYF. The CDR3 DNA reads TGTGCCAGCAGTTACGCCAAAACTAGCGGGGAGTCCTACGAGCAGTACTTC.